The 11 T cell receptor beta chains below all came from one sample that was sequenced in a study of blood T cell repertoires in COVID-19. The protocol was immunoSEQ multiplex PCR, while the TCRdb copy is restricted to in-frame clones and leaves out a portion. The sample carries some 290,000 clones, 90% recorded once. Sample: PBMCs or T cells enriched from blood (not recorded which). These receptors all come from a woman in her 30s who had been exposed to COVID-19.

The chain has TRBV6-5 and TRBJ1-1, with TRBD1 identical over 9 bases. CDR1 and CDR2 from the germline V gene are MNHEY and SVGAGI. Losses at the gene ends were 5 bases for V and 11 bases for J; bases not matched to a gene: 9. CDR3 length equals 13 residues. The CDR3 sequence is CASSPRTGDGAFF. The CDR3 bases are TGTGCCAGCAGTCCCCGGACAGGGGACGGGGCTTTCTTT.

The V and J genes are TRBV29-1 and TRBJ1-2, with TRBD1 matching 10 bases. The CDR3 is 15 residues long. Trimming removed 6 bases from V and 2 bases from J; junction bases left unmatched: 9. Germline-derived CDR1 and CDR2 are SQVTM and ANQGSEA. The CDR3 is CSVALRDRGNYGYTF. The CDR3 DNA is TGCAGCGTGGCCCTCCGGGACAGGGGAAACTATGGCTACACCTTC.

The rearrangement links TRBV7-2 to TRBJ2-7; a possible D gene is TRBD2 (7 bases). The CDR3 has 14 amino acids. The ends were cut back, 1 base at V and 6 bases at J, with 13 bases in the middle. The germline V gene encodes CDR1 SGHTA and CDR2 FQGNSA. The CDR3 spells CASSLGGRGAEQYF. The CDR3 nucleotides are TGTGCCAGCAGCTTAGGAGGTCGGGGGGCCGAGCAGTACTTC.

The V and J genes are TRBV4-1 and TRBJ1-6; no definite D call. The CDR3 length is 16 residues. Germline CDR1 is MGHRA and CDR2 is YSYEKL. Trimming removed 3 bases from V and 10 bases from J, with 19 bases in between. This chain's CDR3 is CASSHAQRARRSPLHF. For the CDR3, the DNA is TGCGCCAGCAGCCACGCCCAGCGGGCTCGTCGATCACCCCTCCACTTT.

This chain joins TRBV5-1 and TRBJ2-3; D gene unclear. CDR1 and CDR2 from the germline V gene are SGHRS and YFSETQ. This CDR3 is built from 17 residues. Deletions cut 3 bases from V and 0 bases from J, with 17 bases between. The CDR3 region has the DNA TGCGCCAGCAGCTGGCCCGTGGTAGCTGGCAGCACAGATACGCAGTATTTT. It yields the protein CASSWPVVAGSTDTQYF.

The V and J genes are TRBV15 and TRBJ2-7; possibly TRBD1 for D (5 bases). The CDR3 sequence is 14 residues long. Germline V lookup: CDR1 LNHNV, CDR2 YYDKDF (reference sequence). With 0 bases removed from V and 1 base from J, the gap between germline ends came to 7 bases. The CDR3 coding sequence is TGTGCCACCAGCAGAGATGACAGATCCTACGAGCAGTACTTC. It encodes CATSRDDRSYEQYF.

The chain carries TRBV2 and TRBJ1-1; D unresolved. V was clipped by 7 bases and J by 2 bases, with 17 bases between them. In germline, CDR1 is SNHLY, CDR2 FYNNEI. The CDR3 sequence is 15 residues long. The chain's CDR3 is CASTLVGQPNTEAFF. For the CDR3, the DNA is TGTGCCAGCACCTTGGTTGGGCAGCCTAACACTGAAGCTTTCTTT.

The chain recombines TRBV18 with TRBJ1-2, with TRBD1 identical over 7 bases. Trimming took 3 bases from V and 4 from J; bases not matched to a gene: 8. Germline assignment: CDR1 KGHSH and CDR2 LQKENI. This CDR3 is built from 15 residues. DNA for the CDR3: TGTGCCAGCTCACCGGGGACAGTTCAAACCTATGGCTACACCTTC. It translates to CASSPGTVQTYGYTF.

The V call is TRBV29-1, the J call TRBJ1-2; perhaps TRBD1 as D (6 bases). This CDR3 has 11 amino acids. Germline values: CDR1 SQVTM, CDR2 ANQGSEA. Trimming pared 4 bases from V and 8 bases from J, leaving 11 bases between. CDR3 loop: CSVAKGTGYTF. CDR3 nucleotides: TGCAGCGTTGCGAAGGGGACAGGCTACACCTTC.

The V gene is TRBV5-1, the J gene TRBJ2-1; 13 nucleotides agree with TRBD2. The CDR3 extends over 15 amino acids. Germline assignment: CDR1 SGHRS and CDR2 YFSETQ. The V and J ends lost 4 bases and 6 bases, in that order; junction bases with no gene match: 4. The CDR3 DNA reads as TGCGCCAGCAGCAGGACTAGCGGGGGCCCCAATGAGCAGTTCTTC. It codes for CASSRTSGGPNEQFF.

The DNA of the CDR3 is TGTGCCAGCAGTGAAGGCGGGGGGGATCTCACTGAAGCTTTCTTT. It is translated as CASSEGGGDLTEAFF. The gene calls are TRBV2 and TRBJ1-1; D perhaps matches TRBD1 (5 bases). The germline CDR1 and CDR2 sequences are SNHLY and FYNNEI. The CDR3 length is 15 residues. Trimming shortened V by 1 base and J by 4 bases, and 13 bases separated the two germline ends.